A selection of T cell receptor beta chains follows, all from one sample in a study of CD8+CD57+ T cells in acquired aplastic anemia. TCRdb reprocessed the reads with MiXCR, giving one entry per CDR3 protein. The sample has hundreds of thousands of distinct CDR3 sequences; roughly 68% are singletons. Sequenced: sorted CD4+, CD8+, or CD8+CD57+ T cells (not recorded which) from PBMCs. These receptors were obtained from a human donor in good health, serving as a control. Both conserved end residues are part of each CDR3. D genes are given only for firm matches. Some rows mark clone size as missing; the rest say once, few, many or name a class of expanded clone.

v_gene: TRBV5-6
j_gene: TRBJ2-7
d_gene: NA
abundance: NA
CDR3aa: CASSFYGGLRNEQYF
CDR3nt: TGTGCCAGCAGCTTTTACGGCGGCCTTAGGAACGAGCAGTACTTC

v_gene: TRBV7-2
j_gene: TRBJ2-3
d_gene: TRBD2
abundance: NA
CDR3aa: CASRLGLAGDTQYF
CDR3nt: TGTGCCAGCAGGTTGGGACTAGCGGGAGATACGCAGTATTTT

v_gene: TRBV20-1
j_gene: TRBJ1-2
d_gene: TRBD1
abundance: once
CDR3aa: CSARSGQTYGYTF
CDR3nt: TGCAGTGCTAGGTCGGGACAGACCTATGGCTACACCTTC

v_gene: TRBV7-3
j_gene: TRBJ2-2
d_gene: NA
abundance: NA
CDR3aa: CASSSDGELFGAALFF
CDR3nt: TGTGCCAGCAGCTCTGACGGGGAGCTGTTTGGCGCGGCGCTGTTTTTT

v_gene: TRBV4-3
j_gene: TRBJ2-2
d_gene: NA
abundance: NA
CDR3aa: CASSQDRGSSWGTGELFF
CDR3nt: TGCGCCAGCAGCCAAGATCGAGGCAGCTCATGGGGGACCGGGGAGCTGTTTTTT

v_gene: TRBV20-1
j_gene: TRBJ1-1
d_gene: NA
abundance: many
CDR3aa: CSANRRTNTEAFF
CDR3nt: TGCAGTGCTAACAGGAGGACGAACACTGAAGCTTTCTTT

v_gene: TRBV29-1
j_gene: TRBJ2-7
d_gene: NA
abundance: NA
CDR3aa: CSVGSAAYEQYF
CDR3nt: TGCAGCGTTGGGTCAGCTGCTTACGAGCAGTACTTC

v_gene: TRBV7-6
j_gene: TRBJ2-5
d_gene: NA
abundance: few
CDR3aa: CASSLARAAQETQYF
CDR3nt: TGTGCCAGCAGCTTAGCGCGGGCGGCCCAAGAGACCCAGTACTTC

v_gene: TRBV12-5
j_gene: TRBJ1-1
d_gene: TRBD1
abundance: NA
CDR3aa: CASSFGTGITEAFF
CDR3nt: TGTGCTAGCAGTTTCGGGACAGGGATCACTGAAGCTTTCTTT

v_gene: TRBV6-1
j_gene: TRBJ2-3
d_gene: TRBD2
abundance: NA
CDR3aa: CASSEGLARQVDTQYF
CDR3nt: TGTGCCAGCAGTGAGGGACTAGCTCGACAAGTGGATACGCAGTATTTT

v_gene: TRBV5-6
j_gene: TRBJ1-1
d_gene: NA
abundance: once
CDR3aa: CASSITPPTEAFF
CDR3nt: TGTGCCAGTAGTATCACCCCCCCGACTGAAGCTTTCTTT

v_gene: TRBV12-3/TRBV12-4
j_gene: TRBJ1-4
d_gene: TRBD1
abundance: many
CDR3aa: CASSIRDRNEKLFF
CDR3nt: TGTGCCAGCAGTATCCGGGACAGAAATGAAAAACTGTTTTTT

v_gene: TRBV7-2
j_gene: TRBJ1-1
d_gene: NA
abundance: NA
CDR3aa: CASSYDLKAEAFF
CDR3nt: TGTGCCAGCAGCTATGACCTTAAAGCTGAAGCTTTCTTT

v_gene: TRBV5-1
j_gene: TRBJ1-2
d_gene: NA
abundance: NA
CDR3aa: CASSLAGQNYDYTF
CDR3nt: TGCGCCAGCAGCTTGGCAGGCCAGAACTATGACTACACCTTC

v_gene: TRBV29-1
j_gene: TRBJ1-2
d_gene: NA
abundance: NA
CDR3aa: CSAEDRNPGYGYTF
CDR3nt: TGCAGCGCTGAAGACCGAAACCCGGGGTATGGCTACACCTTC

v_gene: TRBV11-2
j_gene: TRBJ2-1
d_gene: NA
abundance: NA
CDR3aa: CASSFEGEAYNEQFF
CDR3nt: TGTGCCAGCAGCTTTGAGGGCGAGGCATACAATGAGCAGTTCTTC

v_gene: TRBV20-1
j_gene: TRBJ2-7
d_gene: NA
abundance: NA
CDR3aa: CSAIGRVIDQYF
CDR3nt: TGCAGTGCTATCGGCAGAGTGATCGATCAGTACTTC

v_gene: TRBV6-6
j_gene: TRBJ1-2
d_gene: NA
abundance: NA
CDR3aa: CASMIARTANYGYTF
CDR3nt: TGTGCCAGCATGATCGCTCGGACGGCTAACTATGGCTACACCTTC

v_gene: TRBV12-1
j_gene: TRBJ2-7
d_gene: NA
abundance: NA
CDR3aa: CASSFYSKLGVYPSYEQYF
CDR3nt: TGTGCCAGCAGCTTTTATTCCAAGTTGGGGGTCTATCCCTCCTACGAGCAGTACTTC

v_gene: TRBV11-2
j_gene: TRBJ1-1
d_gene: TRBD1
abundance: many
CDR3aa: CASSLGGQGITEAFF
CDR3nt: TGTGCCAGCAGCCTCGGGGGACAGGGGATCACTGAAGCTTTCTTT

v_gene: TRBV10-3
j_gene: TRBJ1-1
d_gene: NA
abundance: NA
CDR3aa: CAITKTGNTEAFF
CDR3nt: TGTGCCATCACCAAGACAGGGAACACTGAAGCTTTCTTT

v_gene: TRBV7-9
j_gene: TRBJ1-6
d_gene: NA
abundance: NA
CDR3aa: CASSSQQSSNSPLHF
CDR3nt: TGTGCCAGCAGCTCCCAACAGAGTTCTAATTCACCCCTCCACTTT

v_gene: TRBV16
j_gene: TRBJ1-2
d_gene: TRBD1
abundance: NA
CDR3aa: CASSQRDSYYGYTF
CDR3nt: TGTGCCAGCAGCCAAAGGGACAGCTACTATGGCTACACCTTC

v_gene: TRBV7-8
j_gene: TRBJ1-4
d_gene: NA
abundance: NA
CDR3aa: CASSPRTDNEPQQKLFF
CDR3nt: TGTGCCAGCAGCCCACGGACAGATAATGAGCCCCAGCAAAAACTGTTTTTT

v_gene: TRBV7-3
j_gene: TRBJ1-6
d_gene: NA
abundance: NA
CDR3aa: CASSPTGRGDSPRHF
CDR3nt: TGTGCCAGCAGCCCGACGGGCCGGGGGGATTCCCCCCGCCACTTT

v_gene: TRBV7-9
j_gene: TRBJ1-6
d_gene: NA
abundance: NA
CDR3aa: CASSRGQSGNEHFPLHF
CDR3nt: TGTGCCAGCAGCCGGGGGCAATCCGGGAATGAGCATTTCCCCCTCCACTTT

v_gene: TRBV20-1
j_gene: TRBJ2-1
d_gene: TRBD2
abundance: NA
CDR3aa: CSASPSGGAFHNEQFF
CDR3nt: TGCAGTGCTAGCCCAAGCGGGGGGGCCTTCCACAATGAGCAGTTCTTC

v_gene: TRBV9
j_gene: TRBJ2-3
d_gene: NA
abundance: NA
CDR3aa: CASSRDENTQYF
CDR3nt: TGTGCCAGCAGCAGAGACGAGAATACGCAGTATTTT

v_gene: TRBV12-3/TRBV12-4
j_gene: TRBJ2-3
d_gene: NA
abundance: NA
CDR3aa: CASSFRGGGSARDTQYF
CDR3nt: TGTGCCAGCAGTTTTAGAGGGGGAGGTTCGGCTCGCGATACGCAGTATTTT

v_gene: TRBV11-2
j_gene: TRBJ2-5
d_gene: NA
abundance: NA
CDR3aa: CASSSGFTGEETQYF
CDR3nt: TGTGCCAGCAGCTCAGGGTTCACTGGAGAAGAGACCCAGTACTTC

v_gene: TRBV9
j_gene: TRBJ2-1
d_gene: NA
abundance: NA
CDR3aa: CASSVGGRRNNEQFF
CDR3nt: TGTGCCAGCAGCGTAGGGGGACGGAGGAACAATGAGCAGTTCTTC

v_gene: TRBV7-6
j_gene: TRBJ1-5
d_gene: NA
abundance: NA
CDR3aa: CASSQEEGHPQHF
CDR3nt: TGTGCCAGCAGCCAAGAAGAGGGTCACCCCCAGCATTTT

v_gene: TRBV12-3/TRBV12-4
j_gene: TRBJ2-7
d_gene: NA
abundance: NA
CDR3aa: CASSPAGTAKREYF
CDR3nt: TGTGCCAGCAGTCCCGCCGGGACGGCCAAAAGGGAGTACTTC

v_gene: TRBV12-5
j_gene: TRBJ2-3
d_gene: NA
abundance: NA
CDR3aa: CASGLGDSTDTQYF
CDR3nt: TGTGCTAGTGGCTTGGGGGACAGCACAGATACGCAGTATTTT

v_gene: TRBV20-1
j_gene: TRBJ2-3
d_gene: NA
abundance: many
CDR3aa: CSPRGDPSTDTQYF
CDR3nt: TGCAGTCCGAGGGGGGATCCCAGCACAGATACGCAGTATTTT

v_gene: TRBV7-9
j_gene: TRBJ2-4
d_gene: NA
abundance: NA
CDR3aa: CASSDLYEQYFGPIQYF
CDR3nt: NA

v_gene: TRBV7-9
j_gene: TRBJ2-7
d_gene: NA
abundance: NA
CDR3aa: CASSVPPSGEQYF
CDR3nt: TGTGCCAGCAGCGTCCCCCCCAGCGGTGAGCAGTACTTC

v_gene: TRBV7-6
j_gene: TRBJ2-7
d_gene: TRBD1
abundance: many
CDR3aa: CASSLGTGGEQYF
CDR3nt: TGTGCCAGCAGCTTAGGGACAGGGGGCGAGCAGTACTTC

v_gene: TRBV20-1
j_gene: TRBJ1-2
d_gene: NA
abundance: NA
CDR3aa: CSARDGRERAF
CDR3nt: TGCAGTGCTAGAGATGGTAGGGAGCGCGCCTTC

v_gene: TRBV19
j_gene: TRBJ1-2
d_gene: NA
abundance: once
CDR3aa: CASSTGPLDSPHNF
CDR3nt: TGTGCCAGTAGTACAGGACCATTAGACTCTCCCCACAACTTT

v_gene: TRBV6-2/TRBV6-3
j_gene: TRBJ2-5
d_gene: TRBD2
abundance: many
CDR3aa: CASSYYARASGGRSTRETQYF
CDR3nt: TGTGCCAGCAGTTACTACGCCCGGGCTAGCGGGGGGCGATCCACACGGGAGACCCAGTACTTC

v_gene: TRBV19
j_gene: TRBJ1-1
d_gene: NA
abundance: NA
CDR3aa: CASSTSWMTRTNTEAFF
CDR3nt: TGTGCCAGTAGTACCTCGTGGATGACAAGAACGAACACTGAAGCTTTCTTT

v_gene: TRBV15
j_gene: TRBJ1-5
d_gene: TRBD1
abundance: NA
CDR3aa: CATQQGGNQPQHF
CDR3nt: TGTGCCACTCAGCAGGGGGGCAATCAGCCCCAGCATTTT

v_gene: TRBV6-4
j_gene: TRBJ1-6
d_gene: TRBD1
abundance: NA
CDR3aa: CAISTDRVNSPLHF
CDR3nt: TGTGCCATCAGCACCGACAGGGTGAATTCACCCCTCCACTTT

v_gene: TRBV7-3
j_gene: TRBJ2-7
d_gene: TRBD2
abundance: NA
CDR3aa: CASSQQAGAFAEQYF
CDR3nt: TGTGCCAGCAGCCAACAAGCGGGAGCCTTTGCCGAGCAGTACTTC

v_gene: TRBV24-1
j_gene: TRBJ2-1
d_gene: TRBD2
abundance: NA
CDR3aa: CATSDAGLARGEQFF
CDR3nt: TGTGCCACCAGTGATGCGGGACTAGCTCGGGGTGAGCAGTTCTTC

v_gene: TRBV4-2
j_gene: TRBJ1-1
d_gene: NA
abundance: many
CDR3aa: CASSLDRWTEAFF
CDR3nt: TGTGCCAGCAGCCTGGACCGCTGGACTGAAGCTTTCTTT

v_gene: TRBV9
j_gene: TRBJ1-1
d_gene: NA
abundance: NA
CDR3aa: CASSLSGACNEQFF
CDR3nt: TGTGCCAGCAGCCTCTCTGGGGCGTGCAATGAGCAGTTCTTT

v_gene: TRBV7-7
j_gene: TRBJ1-3
d_gene: TRBD1
abundance: NA
CDR3aa: CASSRDRGTTDTIYF
CDR3nt: TGTGCCAGCAGCCGCGACAGGGGGACCACAGATACCATATATTTT

v_gene: TRBV15
j_gene: TRBJ2-7
d_gene: NA
abundance: NA
CDR3aa: CATSRAGDPYEQYF
CDR3nt: TGTGCCACCAGCAGAGCAGGGGACCCTTACGAGCAGTACTTC

v_gene: TRBV20-1
j_gene: TRBJ1-2
d_gene: TRBD1
abundance: NA
CDR3aa: CSAEGASGEGYTF
CDR3nt: TGCAGTGCCGAGGGGGCTAGCGGCGAGGGCTACACCTTC

v_gene: TRBV7-2
j_gene: TRBJ1-5
d_gene: NA
abundance: NA
CDR3aa: CASSQDSGNHPQHF
CDR3nt: TGCGCCAGCAGCCAAGATAGTGGAAATCACCCCCAGCATTTT

v_gene: TRBV25-1
j_gene: TRBJ2-7
d_gene: TRBD1
abundance: NA
CDR3aa: CASSDPATGSYEQYF
CDR3nt: TGTGCCAGCAGTGACCCAGCGACAGGGTCCTACGAGCAGTACTTC